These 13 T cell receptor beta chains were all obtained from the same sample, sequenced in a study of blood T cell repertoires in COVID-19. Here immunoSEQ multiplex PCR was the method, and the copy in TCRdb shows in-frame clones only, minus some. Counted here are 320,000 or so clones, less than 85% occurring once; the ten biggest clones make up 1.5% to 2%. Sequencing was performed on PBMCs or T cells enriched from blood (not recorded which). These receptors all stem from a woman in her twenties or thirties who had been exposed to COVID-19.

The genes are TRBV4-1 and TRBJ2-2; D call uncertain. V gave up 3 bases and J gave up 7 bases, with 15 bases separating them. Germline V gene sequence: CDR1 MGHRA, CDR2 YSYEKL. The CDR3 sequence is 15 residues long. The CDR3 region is CASSQAWSYGGELFF. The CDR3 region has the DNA TGCGCCAGCAGCCAGGCTTGGTCATATGGCGGGGAGCTGTTTTTT.

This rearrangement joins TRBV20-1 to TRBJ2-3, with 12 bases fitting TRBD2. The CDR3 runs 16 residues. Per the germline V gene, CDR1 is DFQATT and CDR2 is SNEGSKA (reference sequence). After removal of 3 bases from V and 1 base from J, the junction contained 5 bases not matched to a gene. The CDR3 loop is CSASGLAGRGTDTQYF. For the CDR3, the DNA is TGCAGTGCTAGTGGACTAGCGGGAAGGGGCACAGATACGCAGTATTTT.

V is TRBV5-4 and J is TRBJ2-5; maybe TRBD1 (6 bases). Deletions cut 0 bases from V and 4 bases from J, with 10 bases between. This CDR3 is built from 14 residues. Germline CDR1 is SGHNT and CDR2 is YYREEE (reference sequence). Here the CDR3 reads CASSLDRVGETQYF. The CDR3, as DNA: TGTGCCAGCAGCTTGGACAGGGTTGGAGAGACCCAGTACTTC.

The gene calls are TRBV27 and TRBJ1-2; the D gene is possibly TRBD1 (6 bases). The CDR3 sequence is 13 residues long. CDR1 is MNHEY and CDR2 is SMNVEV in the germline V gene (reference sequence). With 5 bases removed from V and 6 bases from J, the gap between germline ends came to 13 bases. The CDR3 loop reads CASSPRGTHGYTF. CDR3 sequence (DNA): TGTGCCAGCAGTCCTAGGGGGACCCATGGCTACACCTTC.

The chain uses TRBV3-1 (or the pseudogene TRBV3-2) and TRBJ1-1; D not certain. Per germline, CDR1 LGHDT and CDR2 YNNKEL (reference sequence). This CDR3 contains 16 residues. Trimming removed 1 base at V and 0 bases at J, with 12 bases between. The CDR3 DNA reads TGTGCCAGCAGCCAAGCGACCAGGAGGGTGAACACTGAAGCTTTCTTT. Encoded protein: CASSQATRRVNTEAFF.

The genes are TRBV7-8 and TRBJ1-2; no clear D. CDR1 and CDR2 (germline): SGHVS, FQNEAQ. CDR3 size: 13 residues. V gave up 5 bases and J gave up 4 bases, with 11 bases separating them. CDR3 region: CASSPWASYGYTF. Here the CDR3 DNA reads TGTGCCAGCAGCCCCTGGGCCAGCTATGGCTACACCTTC.

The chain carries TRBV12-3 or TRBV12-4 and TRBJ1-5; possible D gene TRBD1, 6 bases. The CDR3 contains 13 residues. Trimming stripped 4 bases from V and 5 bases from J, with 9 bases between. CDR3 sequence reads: CASSWNRDQPQHF. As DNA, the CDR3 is TGTGCCAGCAGTTGGAACAGGGATCAGCCCCAGCATTTT.

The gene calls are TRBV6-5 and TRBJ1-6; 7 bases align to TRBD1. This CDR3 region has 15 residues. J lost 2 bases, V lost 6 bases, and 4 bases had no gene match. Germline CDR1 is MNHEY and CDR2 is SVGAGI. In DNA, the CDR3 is TGTGCCAGCAGACAGGGGATTCCCTATAATTCACCCCTCCACTTT. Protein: CASRQGIPYNSPLHF.

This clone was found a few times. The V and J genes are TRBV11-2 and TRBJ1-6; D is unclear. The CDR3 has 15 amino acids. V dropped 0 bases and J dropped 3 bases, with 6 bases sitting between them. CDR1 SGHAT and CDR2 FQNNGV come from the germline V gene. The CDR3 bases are TGTGCCAGCAGCTTAGATCGAGACTATAATTCACCCCTCCACTTT. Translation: CASSLDRDYNSPLHF.

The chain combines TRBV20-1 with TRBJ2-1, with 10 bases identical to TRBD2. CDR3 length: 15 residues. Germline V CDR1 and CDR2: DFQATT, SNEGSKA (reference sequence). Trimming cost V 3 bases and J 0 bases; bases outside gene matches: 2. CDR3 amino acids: CSASPSGSSYNEQFF. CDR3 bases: TGCAGTGCTAGTCCTAGCGGGAGCTCCTACAATGAGCAGTTCTTC.

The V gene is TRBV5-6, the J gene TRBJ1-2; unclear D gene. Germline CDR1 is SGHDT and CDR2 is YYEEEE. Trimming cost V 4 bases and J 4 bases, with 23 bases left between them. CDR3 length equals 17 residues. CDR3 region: CASSRVFTEGLIYGYTF. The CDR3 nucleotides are TGTGCCAGCAGCCGTGTCTTTACGGAGGGTCTGATCTATGGCTACACCTTC.

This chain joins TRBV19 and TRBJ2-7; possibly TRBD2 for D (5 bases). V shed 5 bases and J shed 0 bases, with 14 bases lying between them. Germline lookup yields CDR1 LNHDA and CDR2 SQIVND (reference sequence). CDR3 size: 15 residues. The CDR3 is CASSFAGESSYEQYF. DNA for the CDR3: TGTGCCAGTAGTTTTGCGGGTGAGAGCTCCTACGAGCAGTACTTC.

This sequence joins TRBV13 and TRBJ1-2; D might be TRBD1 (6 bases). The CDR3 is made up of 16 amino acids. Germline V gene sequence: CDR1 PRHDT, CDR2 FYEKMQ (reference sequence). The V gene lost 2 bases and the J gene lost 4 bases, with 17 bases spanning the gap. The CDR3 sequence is CASSLQRGGSSYGYTF. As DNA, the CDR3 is TGTGCCAGCAGCTTACAAAGGGGGGGAAGTTCCTATGGCTACACCTTC. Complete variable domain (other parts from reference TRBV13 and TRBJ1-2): AAGVIQSPRHLIKEKRETATLKCYPIPRHDTVYWYQQGPGQDPQFLISFYEKMQSDKGSIPDRFSAQQFSDYHSELNMSSLELGDSALYFCASSLQRGGSSYGYTFGSGTRLTVV.